This T cell receptor beta chain comes out of a study of PD-L1 blockade in urothelial cancer. Sequencing used immunoSEQ multiplex PCR; TCRdb keeps in-frame clones, though not all of them. Here the sample spans about 30,000 clones, roughly 80% being singletons. CDR1 and CDR2 (germline): SEHNR, FQNEAQ (reference sequence). Trimming cost V 5 bases and J 8 bases; bases outside gene matches: 9. The CDR3 loop spans 14 amino acids. The J gene is TRBJ2-1, the V gene TRBV7-9; TRBD2 matches at 7 bases. This material consisted of PBMCs, taken around atezolizumab (anti-PD-L1) treatment. The receptor was derived from a man between 50 and 59 years old with urothelial cancer. CDR3 bases: TGTGCCAGCAGCGCCGTGGGGACTAAAGATGAGCAGTTCTTC. Protein: CASSAVGTKDEQFF. The full variable domain, completed using reference TRBV7-9 and TRBJ2-1, is DTGVSQNPRHKITKRGQNVTFRCDPISEHNRLYWYRQTLGQGPEFLTYFQNEAQLEKSRLLSDRFSAERPKGSFSTLEIQRTEQGDSAMYLCASSAVGTKDEQFFGPGTRLTVL.